The sequence of this T cell receptor beta chain was determined in a study of T-cell reconstitution after alpha-beta-depleted transplantation in children. General study findings and limits: T-cell counts and diversity were attributed mostly to newly produced T cells one year after transplant. Two months or so post-transplant, alpha-beta T cells reportedly derived from several hundred expanded graft clones. From surviving recipient T cells and thymic progenitors came the high day-60 TCRbeta diversity observed in some patients.

V was trimmed by 3 bases and J by 6 bases, leaving 13 bases between them. The CDR3 totals 14 residues. Regarding this clonotype: Its antigen is as yet unknown.

A TCRbeta library incorporating unique molecular identifiers was prepared. MiXCR was run by TCRdb on the PCR reads, yielding one entry per CDR3 protein. The sample yields about 340,000 distinct CDR3 sequences, roughly 15% seen once. The chain combines TRBV12-3 or TRBV12-4 with TRBJ2-3; D might be TRBD2 (5 bases). This clonotype originated in a male patient aged 2 to 9 who had a stem cell transplant for acute lymphoblastic leukemia, so the T cells may come from the graft donor. Sequenced material: PBMCs, mostly from graft donor cells, taken 360 days after TCRalphabeta/CD19-depleted stem cell transplant. The CDR3 coding sequence is TGTGCCAGCAGTTTGTCGTGGGAGATGGATACGCAGTATTTT. Protein sequence: CASSLSWEMDTQYF.